The sequence of this T cell receptor (beta chain) was determined in a study of blood T cell repertoires in COVID-19. Study details: The samples span acute and convalescent COVID-19 from the United States, Italy and Spain. From T cells, B-cell-depleted T cells, or PBMCs came the material, which was cDNA or gDNA.

V lost 6 bases, J lost 3 bases, and 6 bases lay in between. CDR1 and CDR2 from the germline V gene are LNHDA and SQIVND (reference sequence). The CDR3 is made up of 11 amino acids. Original data processing: How many nucleated cells were present was estimated from reference gene primer amplification. The assay was immunoSEQ multiplex PCR, and TCRdb's table has in-frame clones only and misses some. That table furnishes V, J and clone size, whereas the DNA furnished D and trimming. This sample yields a few hundred thousand clones, of which 87% are seen a single time; approximately 2% belongs to the top ten.

V usage is TRBV19 and J usage is TRBJ2-7, with no clear D. The receptor's source is a man younger than 35 with active or convalescent COVID-19. Material: peripheral blood. In DNA, the CDR3 is TGTGCCAGTAGGGGCGACTACGAGCAGTACTTC. This codes for CASRGDYEQYF.